Given below is one TCR beta chain in context. This entry comes from a study of blood T cell repertoires in COVID-19. The overall study: Donors in the United States, Italy and Spain gave samples during acute or convalescent COVID-19.

Trimming cost V 2 bases and J 0 bases, with 11 bases left between them. Germline-derived CDR1 and CDR2 are MNHEY and SVGEGT. The CDR3 loop spans 16 amino acids. In the original processing: Reference gene primer amplification in the assay estimated nucleated cell counts. Assay used: immunoSEQ multiplex PCR; TCRdb lists only in-frame clones, some missing. V and J calls and clone size follow that table, whereas D and trimming were derived from the DNA. The repertoire holds 100,000 to 150,000 clones, around 87% seen once, with 2% to 2.5% in the top ten. The source is a man between 65 and 85 years old with active COVID-19. V usage is TRBV6-2 or TRBV6-3 and J usage is TRBJ1-3, with unresolved D. Sequenced input: peripheral blood. CDR3 in DNA: TGTGCCAGCAGTTACCCCACCGGGAGCTCTGGAAACACCATATATTTT. As protein: CASSYPTGSSGNTIYF.